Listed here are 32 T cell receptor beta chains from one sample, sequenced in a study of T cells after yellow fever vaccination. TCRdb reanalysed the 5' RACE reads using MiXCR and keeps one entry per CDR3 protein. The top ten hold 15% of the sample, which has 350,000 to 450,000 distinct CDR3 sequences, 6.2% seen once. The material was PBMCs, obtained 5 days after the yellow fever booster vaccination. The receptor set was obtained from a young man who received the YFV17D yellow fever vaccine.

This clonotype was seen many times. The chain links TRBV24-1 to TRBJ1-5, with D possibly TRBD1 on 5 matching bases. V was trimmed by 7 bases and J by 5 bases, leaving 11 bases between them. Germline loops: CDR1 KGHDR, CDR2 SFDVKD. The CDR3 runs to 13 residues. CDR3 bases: TGTGCCACCAGGGGGCGGGGGGATCAGCCCCAGCATTTT. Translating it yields CATRGRGDQPQHF.

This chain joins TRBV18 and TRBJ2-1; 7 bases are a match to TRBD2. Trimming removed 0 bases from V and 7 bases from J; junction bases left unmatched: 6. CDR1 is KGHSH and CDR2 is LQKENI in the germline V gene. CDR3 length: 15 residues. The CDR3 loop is CASSPPDGRRNEQFF. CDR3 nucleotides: TGTGCCAGCTCACCACCGGACGGGAGGAGGAATGAGCAGTTCTTC.

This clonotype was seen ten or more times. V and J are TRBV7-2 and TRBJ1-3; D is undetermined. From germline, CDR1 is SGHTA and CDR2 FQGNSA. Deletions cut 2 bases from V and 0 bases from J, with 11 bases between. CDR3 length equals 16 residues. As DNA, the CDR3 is TGTGCCAGCAGCTTATATCTGGGCACCTCTGGAAACACCATATATTTT. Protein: CASSLYLGTSGNTIYF.

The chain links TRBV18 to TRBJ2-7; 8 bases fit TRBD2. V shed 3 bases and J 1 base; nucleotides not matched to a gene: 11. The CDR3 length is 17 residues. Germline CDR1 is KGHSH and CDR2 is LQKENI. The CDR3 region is CASSPRTSFTRSYEQYF. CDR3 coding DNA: TGTGCCAGCTCACCTCGGACTAGCTTTACACGATCCTACGAGCAGTACTTC.

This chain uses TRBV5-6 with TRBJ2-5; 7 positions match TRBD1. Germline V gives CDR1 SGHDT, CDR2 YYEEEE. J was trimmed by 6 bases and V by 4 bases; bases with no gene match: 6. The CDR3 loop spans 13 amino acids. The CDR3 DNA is TGTGCCAGCAGCCCTGGACAGGAACAGACCCAGTACTTC. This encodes CASSPGQEQTQYF.

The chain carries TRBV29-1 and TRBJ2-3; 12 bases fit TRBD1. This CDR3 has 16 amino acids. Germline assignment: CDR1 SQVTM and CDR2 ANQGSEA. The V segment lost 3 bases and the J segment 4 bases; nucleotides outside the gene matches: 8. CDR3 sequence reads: CSVEIPGQGASDTQYF. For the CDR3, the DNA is TGCAGCGTTGAGATACCGGGACAGGGGGCTTCAGATACGCAGTATTTT.

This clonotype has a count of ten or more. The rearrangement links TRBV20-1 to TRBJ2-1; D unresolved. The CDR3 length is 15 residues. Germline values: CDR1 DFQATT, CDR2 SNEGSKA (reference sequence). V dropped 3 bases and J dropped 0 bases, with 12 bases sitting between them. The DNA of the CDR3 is TGCAGTGCTAGGGATTCTGACCCCTCCTACAATGAGCAGTTCTTC. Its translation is CSARDSDPSYNEQFF.

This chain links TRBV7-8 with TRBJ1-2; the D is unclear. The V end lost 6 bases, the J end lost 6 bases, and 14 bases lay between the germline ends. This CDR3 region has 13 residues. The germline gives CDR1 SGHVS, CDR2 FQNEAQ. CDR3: CASSNSFENGYTF. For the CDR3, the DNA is TGTGCCAGCAGTAACTCGTTTGAGAATGGCTACACCTTC.

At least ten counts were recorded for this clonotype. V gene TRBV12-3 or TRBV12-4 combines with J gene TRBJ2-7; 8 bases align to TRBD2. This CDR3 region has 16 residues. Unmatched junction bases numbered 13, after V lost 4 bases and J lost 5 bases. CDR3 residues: CASSSPPRGRYNEQYF. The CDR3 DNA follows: TGTGCCAGCAGTTCTCCCCCCCGCGGGAGGTATAACGAGCAGTACTTC.

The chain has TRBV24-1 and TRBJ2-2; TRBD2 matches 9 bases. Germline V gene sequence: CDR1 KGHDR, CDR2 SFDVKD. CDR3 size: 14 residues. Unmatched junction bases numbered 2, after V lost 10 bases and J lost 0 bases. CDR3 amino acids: CATRLAANTGELFF. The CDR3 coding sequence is TGTGCCACGCGACTAGCGGCGAACACCGGGGAGCTGTTTTTT.

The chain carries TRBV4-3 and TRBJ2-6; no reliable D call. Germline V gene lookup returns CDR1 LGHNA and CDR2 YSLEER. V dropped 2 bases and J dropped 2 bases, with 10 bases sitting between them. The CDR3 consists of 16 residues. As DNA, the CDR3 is TGCGCCAGCAGCCAACAGTACGATGCTGGGGCCAACGTCCTGACTTTC. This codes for CASSQQYDAGANVLTF.

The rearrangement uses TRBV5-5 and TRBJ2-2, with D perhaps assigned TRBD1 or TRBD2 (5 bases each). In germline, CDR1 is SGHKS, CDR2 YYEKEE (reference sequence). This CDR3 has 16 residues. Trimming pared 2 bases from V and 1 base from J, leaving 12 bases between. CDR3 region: CASSFQGARNTGELFF. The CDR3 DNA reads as TGTGCCAGCAGCTTCCAGGGAGCCCGGAACACCGGGGAGCTGTTTTTT.

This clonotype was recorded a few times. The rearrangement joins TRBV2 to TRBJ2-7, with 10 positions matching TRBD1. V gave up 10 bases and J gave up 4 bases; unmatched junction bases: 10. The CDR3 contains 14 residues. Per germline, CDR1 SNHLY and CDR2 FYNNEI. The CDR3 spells CANHRDRGSYEQYF. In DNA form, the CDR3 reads TGTGCCAATCACCGGGACAGGGGAAGTTACGAGCAGTACTTC.

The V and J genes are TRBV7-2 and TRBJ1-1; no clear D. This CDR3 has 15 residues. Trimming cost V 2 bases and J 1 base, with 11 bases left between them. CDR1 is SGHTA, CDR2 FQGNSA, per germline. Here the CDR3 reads CASSLFVGANTEAFF. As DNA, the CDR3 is TGTGCCAGCAGCTTATTCGTTGGAGCGAACACTGAAGCTTTCTTT.

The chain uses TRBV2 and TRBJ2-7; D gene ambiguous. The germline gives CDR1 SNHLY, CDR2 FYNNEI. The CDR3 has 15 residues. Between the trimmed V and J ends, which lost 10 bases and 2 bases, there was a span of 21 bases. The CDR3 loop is CANGWSVGPPYEQYF. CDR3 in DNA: TGTGCCAACGGGTGGTCGGTCGGGCCTCCCTACGAGCAGTACTTC.

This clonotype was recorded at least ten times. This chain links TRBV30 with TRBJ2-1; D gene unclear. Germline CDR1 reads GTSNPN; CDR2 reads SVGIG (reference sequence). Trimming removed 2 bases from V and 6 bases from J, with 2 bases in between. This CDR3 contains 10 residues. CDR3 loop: CAWSFNEQFF. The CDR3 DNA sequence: TGTGCCTGGAGTTTCAATGAGCAGTTCTTC.

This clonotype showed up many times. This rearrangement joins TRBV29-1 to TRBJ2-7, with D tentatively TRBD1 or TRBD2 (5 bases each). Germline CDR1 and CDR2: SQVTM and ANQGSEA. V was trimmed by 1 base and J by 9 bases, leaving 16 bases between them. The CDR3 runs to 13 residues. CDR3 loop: CSVEGGGVGVQYF. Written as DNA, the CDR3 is TGCAGCGTTGAAGGCGGTGGGGTGGGGGTGCAGTACTTC.

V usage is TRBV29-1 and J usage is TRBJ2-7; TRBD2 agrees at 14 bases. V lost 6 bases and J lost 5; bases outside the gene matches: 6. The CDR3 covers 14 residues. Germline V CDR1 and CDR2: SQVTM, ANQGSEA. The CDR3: CSVQGLAGAHEQYF. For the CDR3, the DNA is TGCAGCGTCCAGGGACTAGCGGGAGCCCACGAGCAGTACTTC.

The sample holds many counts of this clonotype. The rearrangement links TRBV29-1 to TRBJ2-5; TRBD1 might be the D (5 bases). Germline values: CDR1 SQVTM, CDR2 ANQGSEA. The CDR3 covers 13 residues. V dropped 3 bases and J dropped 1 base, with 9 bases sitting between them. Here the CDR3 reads CSVDTTGQETQYF. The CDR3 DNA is TGCAGCGTTGATACCACAGGCCAAGAGACCCAGTACTTC. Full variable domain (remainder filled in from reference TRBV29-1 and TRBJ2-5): SAVISQKPSRDICQRGTSLTIQCQVDSQVTMMFWYRQQPGQSLTLIATANQGSEATYESGFVIDKFPISRPNLTFSTLTVSNMSPEDSSIYLCSVDTTGQETQYFGPGTRLLVL.

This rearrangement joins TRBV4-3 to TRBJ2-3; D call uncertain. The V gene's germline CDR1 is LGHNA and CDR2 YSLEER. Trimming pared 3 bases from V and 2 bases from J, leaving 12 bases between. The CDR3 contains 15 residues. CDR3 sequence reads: CASSQGRRATDTQYF. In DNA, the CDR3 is TGCGCCAGCAGCCAGGGTCGCCGGGCCACAGATACGCAGTATTTT.

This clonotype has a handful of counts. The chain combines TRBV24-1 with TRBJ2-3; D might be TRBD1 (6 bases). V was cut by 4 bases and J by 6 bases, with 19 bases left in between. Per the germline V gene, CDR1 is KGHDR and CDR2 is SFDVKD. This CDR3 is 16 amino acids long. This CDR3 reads CATSDSGQFGVDTQYF. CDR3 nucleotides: TGTGCCACCAGTGACTCAGGACAGTTCGGGGTGGATACGCAGTATTTT.

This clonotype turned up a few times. The CDR3 sequence: CASKVTEPYNEQFF. The CDR3 coding sequence is TGTGCCAGCAAGGTAACGGAGCCGTACAATGAGCAGTTCTTC. V usage is TRBV11-1 and J usage is TRBJ2-1, with unresolved D. V was cut by 7 bases and J by 4 bases, with 14 bases left in between. The germline V gene has CDR1 SGHAT and CDR2 FQDESV (reference sequence). The CDR3 is 14 amino acids.

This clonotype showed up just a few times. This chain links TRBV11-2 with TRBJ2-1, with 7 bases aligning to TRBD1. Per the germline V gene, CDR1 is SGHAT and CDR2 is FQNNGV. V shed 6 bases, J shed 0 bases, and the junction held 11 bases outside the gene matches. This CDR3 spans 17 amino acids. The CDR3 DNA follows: TGTGCCAGCAGTCGGAAGGGGGCCTTAAGCTCCTACAATGAGCAGTTCTTC. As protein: CASSRKGALSSYNEQFF.

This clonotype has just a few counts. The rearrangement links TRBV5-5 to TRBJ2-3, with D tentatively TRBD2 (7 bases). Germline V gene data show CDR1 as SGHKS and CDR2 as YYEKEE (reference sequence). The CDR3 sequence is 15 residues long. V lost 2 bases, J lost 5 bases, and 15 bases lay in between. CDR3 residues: CASSFVGGLGDTQYF. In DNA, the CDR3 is TGTGCCAGCAGCTTTGTGGGGGGGCTAGGAGATACGCAGTATTTT.

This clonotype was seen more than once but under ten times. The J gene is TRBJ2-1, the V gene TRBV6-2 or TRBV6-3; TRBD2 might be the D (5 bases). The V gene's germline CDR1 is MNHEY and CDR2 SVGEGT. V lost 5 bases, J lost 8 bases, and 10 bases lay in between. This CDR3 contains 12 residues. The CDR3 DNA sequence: TGTGCCAGCAGTCTAGCATTCGATGAGCAGTTCTTC. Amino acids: CASSLAFDEQFF.

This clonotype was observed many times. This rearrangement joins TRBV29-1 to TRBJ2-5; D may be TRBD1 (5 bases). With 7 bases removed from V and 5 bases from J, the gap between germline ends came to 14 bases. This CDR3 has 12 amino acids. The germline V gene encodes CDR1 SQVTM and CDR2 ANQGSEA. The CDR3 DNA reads TGCAGCGCCCAGTGGGGCCGGGAGACCCAGTACTTC. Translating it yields CSAQWGRETQYF.

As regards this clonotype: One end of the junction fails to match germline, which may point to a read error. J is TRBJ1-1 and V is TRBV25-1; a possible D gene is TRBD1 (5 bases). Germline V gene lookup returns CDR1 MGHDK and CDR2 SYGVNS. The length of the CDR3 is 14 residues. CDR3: CASSVRGGGTEGFF. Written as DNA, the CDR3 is TGTGCCAGCAGTGTCCGGGGAGGAGGGACTGAAGGTTTCTTT.

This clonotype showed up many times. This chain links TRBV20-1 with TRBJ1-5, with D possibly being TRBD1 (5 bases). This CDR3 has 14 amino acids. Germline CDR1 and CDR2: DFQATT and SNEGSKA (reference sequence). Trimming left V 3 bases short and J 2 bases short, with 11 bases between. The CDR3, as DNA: TGCAGTGCTAGTCCCGGGGGGGGCAATCAGCCCCAGCATTTT. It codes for CSASPGGGNQPQHF.

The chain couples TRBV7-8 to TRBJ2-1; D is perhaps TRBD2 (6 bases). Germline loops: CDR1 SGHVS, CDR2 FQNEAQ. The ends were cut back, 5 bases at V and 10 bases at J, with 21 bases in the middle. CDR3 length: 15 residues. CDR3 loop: CASSQDYVLSAEQFF. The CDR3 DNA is TGTGCCAGCAGCCAGGACTACGTTCTTTCCGCGGAGCAGTTCTTC. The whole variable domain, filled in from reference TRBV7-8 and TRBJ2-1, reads GAGVSQSPRYKVAKRGQDVALRCDPISGHVSLFWYQQALGQGPEFLTYFQNEAQLDKSGLPSDRFFAERPEGSVSTLKIQRTQQEDSAVYLCASSQDYVLSAEQFFGPGTRLTVL.

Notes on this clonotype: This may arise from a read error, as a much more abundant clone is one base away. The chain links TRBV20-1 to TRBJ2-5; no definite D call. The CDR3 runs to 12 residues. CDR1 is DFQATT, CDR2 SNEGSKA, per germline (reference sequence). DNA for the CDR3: TGCAGTGCTAGTTCACAGACGGAGACCCAGCACTTC. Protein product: CSASSQTETQHF.

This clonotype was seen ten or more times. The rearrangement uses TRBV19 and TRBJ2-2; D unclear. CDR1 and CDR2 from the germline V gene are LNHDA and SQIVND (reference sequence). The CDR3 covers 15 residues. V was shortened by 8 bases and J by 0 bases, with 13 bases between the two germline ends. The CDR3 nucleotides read TGTGCCAGTTGGCACGGCCGAGCGAACACCGGGGAGCTGTTTTTT. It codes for CASWHGRANTGELFF.

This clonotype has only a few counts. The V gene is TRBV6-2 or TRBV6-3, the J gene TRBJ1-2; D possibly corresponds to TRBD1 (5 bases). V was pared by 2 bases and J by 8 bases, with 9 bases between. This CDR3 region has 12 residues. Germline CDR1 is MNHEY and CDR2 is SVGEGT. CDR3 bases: TGTGCCAGCAGTTACACCTGGGACGGCTACACCTTC. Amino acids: CASSYTWDGYTF.